These 8 T cell receptor beta chains were sequenced from one sample in a study of blood T cells in healthy people across ages. Using a J-beta primer mix together with a sample-barcoded 5' primer, a second PCR was run for about 6 to 12 cycles. TCRdb ran MiXCR on the 5' RACE reads and lists one entry per CDR3 protein. The repertoire includes 600,000 to 900,000 distinct CDR3 sequences, roughly 25% of them detected once, and around 3% sits in the top ten. This sample was also put to use in a study of T cells of mothers and their children.

Sequenced sample: blood. These receptor sequences come from a boy between 10 and 17 years old in good health.

This clonotype came up a few times. This sequence joins TRBV4-1 and TRBJ2-3; no reliable D call. The CDR3 loop spans 14 amino acids. Germline-derived CDR1 and CDR2 are MGHRA and YSYEKL. With 0 bases removed from V and 9 bases from J, the gap between germline ends came to 13 bases. CDR3 sequence: CASSQERVQDTQYF. CDR3 nucleotides: TGCGCCAGCAGCCAAGAAAGGGTCCAGGACACGCAGTATTTT.

The chain has TRBV5-1 and TRBJ2-5, with D perhaps TRBD2 (5 bases). TRBJ2-1 explains the end of the DNA better; the J call may be wrong. This CDR3 has 15 amino acids. The germline V gene encodes CDR1 SGHRS and CDR2 YFSETQ. CDR3 in DNA: TGCGCCAGCAGCTTGGTGGCTCCGGGGAGCAATGAGCAGTTCTTC. This codes for CASSLVAPGSNEQFF.

This clonotype was recorded many times. The genes are TRBV18 and TRBJ2-7; 8 positions agree with TRBD2. The CDR3 contains 15 residues. CDR1 and CDR2 (germline): KGHSH, LQKENI. Germline trimming cut 3 bases from V and 2 bases from J; bases unmatched to any gene: 6. CDR3: CASSPGLAGTYEQYF. The CDR3 DNA follows: TGTGCCAGCTCACCCGGACTAGCCGGGACCTACGAGCAGTACTTC.

This clonotype has just a few counts. This rearrangement joins TRBV6-6 to TRBJ2-6, with 9 bases matching TRBD1. Unmatched junction bases numbered 4, after V lost 8 bases and J lost 2 bases. This CDR3 comprises 15 residues. CDR1 and CDR2 (germline): MNHNY, SVGAGI (reference sequence). The CDR3 coding sequence is TGTGCCAGCGGGACAGGGTCGGCTGGGGCCAACGTCCTGACTTTC. It specifies CASGTGSAGANVLTF.

Only a few counts were recorded for this clonotype. This sequence joins TRBV20-1 and TRBJ2-5, with TRBD2 matching 13 bases. CDR1 and CDR2 from the germline V gene are DFQATT and SNEGSKA (reference sequence). With V trimmed by 4 bases and J by 5 bases, 4 bases remained unmatched. This CDR3 spans 14 amino acids. The CDR3 sequence is CSAITSGGAETQYF. The CDR3 DNA follows: TGCAGTGCTATTACTAGCGGGGGGGCCGAGACCCAGTACTTC.

V gene TRBV3-1 combines with J gene TRBJ2-3; the match to TRBD1 covers 9 bases. Germline V lookup: CDR1 LGHDT, CDR2 YNNKEL (reference sequence). This CDR3 is built from 14 residues. J was trimmed by 8 bases and V by 2 bases; bases with no gene match: 5. The CDR3: CASSQRPDRGTQYF. The CDR3 coding sequence is TGTGCCAGCAGCCAACGACCGGACAGGGGTACGCAGTATTTT.

This clonotype was observed a single time. The chain is built from TRBV20-1 and TRBJ1-4, with D maybe TRBD1 (6 bases). This CDR3 region has 13 residues. With 2 bases removed from V and 8 bases from J, the gap between germline ends came to 12 bases. CDR1 is DFQATT, CDR2 SNEGSKA, per germline (reference sequence). The CDR3 loop is CSARPGVLEKLFF. As DNA, the CDR3 is TGCAGTGCTAGACCAGGGGTTTTAGAAAAACTGTTTTTT.

The table lists this clonotype with a few counts. The rearrangement joins TRBV30 to TRBJ2-1, with D perhaps given as TRBD1 or TRBD2 (6 bases each). Trimming took 2 bases from V and 5 from J, leaving 10 bases between them. The CDR3 runs 13 residues. CDR1 is GTSNPN, CDR2 SVGIG, per germline (reference sequence). CDR3 DNA sequence: TGTGCCTGGAGTCCGGGGGCGGACAATGAGCAGTTCTTC. Translating gives CAWSPGADNEQFF.